The rows below give T cell receptor beta chains drawn from one sample of a study of response to subunit inactivated influenza vaccine. TCRdb reanalysed the RT-PCR reads using MiXCR and keeps one entry per CDR3 protein. The sample holds more than 550,000 distinct CDR3 sequences, roughly 10% seen once. The sequencing used PBMCs from blood, collected on the day of vaccination. The origin of the receptors is a man aged 50-60 years who received an inactivated influenza vaccine. The CDR3 runs from the conserved cysteine through the conserved F or W. Each record gives: V gene, J gene, CDR3 protein.

>TRBV11-1|TRBJ2-7
CASSYTGASTLFSYEQYF
>TRBV7-9|TRBJ1-6
CASSLAGGWALHF
>TRBV5-1|TRBJ2-5
CASSLGQVFQETQYF
>TRBV20-1|TRBJ2-2
CSARVGSNTGELFF
>TRBV5-1|TRBJ2-7
CASSLGVRTDGAYEQYF
>TRBV18|TRBJ1-3
CASSPASGIGNTIYF
>TRBV27|TRBJ2-2
CASSSAPGGNTGELFF
>TRBV27|TRBJ2-5
CASSLLRAQETQYF
>TRBV10-3|TRBJ2-5
CAISGTSFETQYF
>TRBV18|TRBJ1-6
CASSSQSYNSPLHF
>TRBV15|TRBJ1-1
CATSPVQGPTEAFF
>TRBV5-1|TRBJ2-5
CASCTRQGAGTQYF
>TRBV28|TRBJ2-3
CASSFGYLGDRGTDTQYF
>TRBV7-8|TRBJ2-4
CASSSTGAQNIQYF
>TRBV28|TRBJ2-4
CASNGGLDIQYF
>TRBV12-3/TRBV12-4|TRBJ2-1
CASSSSGSVRNEQFF
>TRBV20-1|TRBJ2-7
CSARDTAGDPKEQYF
>TRBV5-1|TRBJ2-1
CASTASGGVSSYNEQFF
>TRBV24-1|TRBJ1-1
CATSDSADTEAFF
>TRBV15|TRBJ2-3
CATSRDGESTDTQYF
>TRBV7-9|TRBJ1-2
CASSLADFYGYTF
>TRBV7-2|TRBJ2-3
CASSLASGPDAQYF
>TRBV6-5|TRBJ2-7
CASSYRDASYEQYF
>TRBV29-1|TRBJ2-7
CSVEESGLSAYEQYF
>TRBV7-9|TRBJ1-4
CASSLFGGGNEKLFF
>TRBV11-2|TRBJ2-5
CASSLAAGRYGEETQYF
>TRBV7-2|TRBJ1-4
CASSTGAVKEKLFF
>TRBV7-2|TRBJ2-7
CASSLLSGLAGFEEQYF
>TRBV11-1|TRBJ2-7
CASSPSGLAGMYEQYF
>TRBV6-2/TRBV6-3|TRBJ2-7
CASKTGGAHEQYF
>TRBV6-6|TRBJ2-2
CASRLSNTGELFF
>TRBV10-3|TRBJ1-6
CAISVEQNSPLHF
>TRBV28|TRBJ1-5
CASSFESGVWGQPQHF
>TRBV12-3/TRBV12-4|TRBJ1-1
CASSKPSGLRNTEAFF
>TRBV28|TRBJ2-7
CASLPHSGNRRSGEQYF
>TRBV6-1|TRBJ2-7
CASSRATGETYEQYF
>TRBV18|TRBJ1-4
CASSLRTSNEKLFF
>TRBV4-3|TRBJ1-4
CASSPEGRAEEKLFF
>TRBV18|TRBJ2-7
CASSRIHGYEQYF
>TRBV29-1|TRBJ2-7
CSVGERVVSYEQYF
>TRBV10-1|TRBJ2-7
CASSDWTHSYEQYF
>TRBV12-3/TRBV12-4|TRBJ1-5
CASTWQNNQPQHF
>TRBV7-2|TRBJ2-2
CASSLASLAGGGTGELFF
>TRBV5-1|TRBJ2-3
CASGEDPTDTQYF
>TRBV18|TRBJ1-5
CASSPDRMYQPQHF
>TRBV29-1|TRBJ2-7
CSVKGAREGDPYEQYF
>TRBV29-1|TRBJ2-1
CSALGGESSYNEQFF
>TRBV29-1|TRBJ2-1
CSVVQSYGRPTYNEQFF
>TRBV4-2|TRBJ2-1
CASIQDILYNEQFF
>TRBV30|TRBJ1-1
CGGRRGTWVAGTEAFF
>TRBV11-2|TRBJ2-1
CASSFGRAEQFF
>TRBV19|TRBJ2-3
CASSNQGAPLGSTDTQYF
>TRBV10-3|TRBJ2-7
CAISTQQTYEQYF